Shown below are 3 T cell receptor beta chains from a single sample sequenced in a study of memory CD4+ T cells and cytomegalovirus serostatus. The data were produced by immunoSEQ multiplex PCR, yet TCRdb's version contains in-frame clones alone and is incomplete. The sample carries 50,000 to 60,000 clones, 82% recorded once. Single viable CD3+CD4+CD8-CD45RO+ cells were sorted as the memory CD4+ T cells. Sample: memory CD4+ T cells from blood. The receptor set was obtained from an adult in good health and CMV-seronegative.

V and J are TRBV7-8 and TRBJ2-7; D is uncertain. Germline lookup yields CDR1 SGHVS and CDR2 FQNEAQ. The CDR3 spans 11 residues. V was shortened by 1 base and J by 7 bases, with 5 bases between the two germline ends. The CDR3 nucleotides read TGTGCCAGCAGCTTAGAATTAGAGCAGTACTTC. It translates to CASSLELEQYF.

The rearrangement uses TRBV7-2 and TRBJ1-2; D not certain. This CDR3 is built from 14 residues. Germline V gene lookup returns CDR1 SGHTA and CDR2 FQGNSA. V lost 3 bases, J lost 4 bases, and 12 bases lay in between. CDR3 amino acids: CASSFASQSYGYTF. The CDR3, as DNA: TGTGCCAGCAGCTTCGCCAGCCAGTCCTATGGCTACACCTTC.

The chain joins TRBV5-4 to TRBJ2-1, with D possibly matching TRBD2 (6 bases). The CDR3 is made up of 15 amino acids. V was pared by 0 bases and J by 4 bases, with 11 bases between. Germline CDR1 and CDR2: SGHNT and YYREEE (reference sequence). The CDR3 loop is CASSLGRDLYNEQFF. DNA for the CDR3: TGTGCCAGCAGCTTGGGACGGGACTTATACAATGAGCAGTTCTTC. The full variable domain, its missing parts supplied by reference TRBV5-4 and TRBJ2-1, is ETGVTQSPTHLIKTRGQQVTLRCSSQSGHNTVSWYQQALGQGPQFIFQYYREEENGRGNFPPRFSGLQFPNYSSELNVNALELDDSALYLCASSLGRDLYNEQFFGPGTRLTVL.